This T cell receptor (beta chain) was retrieved from a study of T cell repertoires in cytomegalovirus infection. Study-level information: As its CMV epitopes, the study selected recently identified HLA-C-restricted and well-studied HLA-B-restricted targets. Study-level findings and limits: Using cumulative public TCR beta family frequency, the authors identified those who carried CMV together with the relevant HLA. Within the response measured ex vivo, HLA-C-restricted CMV-specific TCR beta clonotypes were dominant.

TCRdb reprocessed the reads via MiXCR and lists one record per CDR3 protein. The sample lists about 60,000 distinct CDR3 sequences, roughly 20% occurring once. This clonotype was detected only a few times. The antigen remains unidentified. V gave up 8 bases and J gave up 1 base, with 14 bases separating them. This CDR3 contains 14 residues. CDR1 and CDR2 from the germline V gene are SEHNR and FQNEAQ (reference sequence). The genes are TRBV7-9 and TRBJ1-1; the D gene is possibly TRBD1 (5 bases). The TCR originated in a human donor in good health (CMV status not recorded). Some clones in this sample may be carry-over from other donors' samples. The sample here was CD8+ T cells from cultured PBMCs, taken from culture after CMV antigen stimulation. The CDR3 protein is CASFPGLGNTEAFF. In nucleotides, the CDR3 is TGTGCCAGCTTCCCGGGACTTGGGAACACTGAAGCTTTCTTT.